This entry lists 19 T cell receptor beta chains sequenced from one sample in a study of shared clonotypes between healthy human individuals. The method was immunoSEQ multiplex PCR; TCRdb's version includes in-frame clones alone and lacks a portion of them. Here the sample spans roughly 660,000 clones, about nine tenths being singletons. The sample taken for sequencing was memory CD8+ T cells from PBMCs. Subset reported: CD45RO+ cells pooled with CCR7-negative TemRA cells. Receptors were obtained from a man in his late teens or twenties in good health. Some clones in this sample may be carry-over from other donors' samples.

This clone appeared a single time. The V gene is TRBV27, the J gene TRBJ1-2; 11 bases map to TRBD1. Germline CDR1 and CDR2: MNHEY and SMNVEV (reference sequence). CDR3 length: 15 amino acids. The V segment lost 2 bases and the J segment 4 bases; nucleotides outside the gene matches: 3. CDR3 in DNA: TGTGCCAGCAGTTTACGGACAGGGGGCGTCTATGGCTACACCTTC. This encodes CASSLRTGGVYGYTF.

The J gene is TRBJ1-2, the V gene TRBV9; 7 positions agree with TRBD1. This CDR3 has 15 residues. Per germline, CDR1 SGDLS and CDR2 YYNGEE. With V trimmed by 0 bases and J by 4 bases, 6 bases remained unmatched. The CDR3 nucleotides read TGTGCCAGCAGCGTAGAAGGGGGCACCCTCTATGGCTACACCTTC. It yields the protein CASSVEGGTLYGYTF.

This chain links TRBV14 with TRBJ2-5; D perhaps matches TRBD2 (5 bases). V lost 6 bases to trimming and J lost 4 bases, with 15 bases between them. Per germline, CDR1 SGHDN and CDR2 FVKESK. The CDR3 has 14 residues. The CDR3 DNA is TGTGCCAGCAGTCCTCGGGGTATGGGAGAGACCCAGTACTTC. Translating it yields CASSPRGMGETQYF.

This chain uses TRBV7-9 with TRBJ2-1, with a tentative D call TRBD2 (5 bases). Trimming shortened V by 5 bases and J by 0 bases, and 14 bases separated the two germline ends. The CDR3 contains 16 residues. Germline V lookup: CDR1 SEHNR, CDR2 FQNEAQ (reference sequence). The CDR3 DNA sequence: TGTGCCAGCAGCCTAGGACTTAGGAGCTCCTACAATGAGCAGTTCTTC. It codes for CASSLGLRSSYNEQFF.

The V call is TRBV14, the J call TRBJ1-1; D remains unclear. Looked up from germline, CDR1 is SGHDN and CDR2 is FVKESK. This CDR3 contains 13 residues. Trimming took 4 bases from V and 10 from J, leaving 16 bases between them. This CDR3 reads CASSPSRGMGAFF. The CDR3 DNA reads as TGTGCCAGCAGCCCCTCGAGAGGGATGGGAGCTTTCTTT.

The CDR3 region has the DNA TGCGCCAGCAGTCCGAGGGCCTCAAATCAGCCCCAGCATTTT. Translating it yields CASSPRASNQPQHF. The chain uses TRBV10-2 and TRBJ1-5, with D uncertain. V was clipped by 5 bases and J by 4 bases, with 12 bases between them. Germline lookup yields CDR1 WSHSY and CDR2 SAAADI. This CDR3 contains 14 residues.

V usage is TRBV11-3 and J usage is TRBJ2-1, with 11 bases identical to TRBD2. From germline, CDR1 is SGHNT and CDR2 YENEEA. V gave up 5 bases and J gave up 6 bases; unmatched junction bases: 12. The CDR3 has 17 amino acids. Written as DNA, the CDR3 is TGTGCCAGCAGCACTGACTTTAGCGGGAGGGGGGGCAATGAGCAGTTCTTC. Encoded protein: CASSTDFSGRGGNEQFF. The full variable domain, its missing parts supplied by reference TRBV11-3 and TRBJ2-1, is EAGVVQSPRYKIIEKKQPVAFWCNPISGHNTLYWYLQNLGQGPELLIRYENEEAVDDSQLPKDRFSAERLKGVDSTLKIQPAELGDSAVYLCASSTDFSGRGGNEQFFGPGTRLTVL.

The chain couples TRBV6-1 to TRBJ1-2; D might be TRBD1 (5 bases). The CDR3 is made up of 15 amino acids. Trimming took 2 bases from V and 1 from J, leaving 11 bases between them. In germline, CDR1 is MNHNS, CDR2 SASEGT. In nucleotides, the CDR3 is TGTGCCAGCAGTGAAAGGGGACTTATTAACTATGGCTACACCTTC. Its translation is CASSERGLINYGYTF.

The CDR3 bases are TGTGCCAGCATAGGCAGTGGGGGCCCAGGGAGCTACGAGCAGTACTTC. Residues: CASIGSGGPGSYEQYF. This sequence joins TRBV2 and TRBJ2-7; D is perhaps TRBD1 (6 bases). CDR3 length: 16 amino acids. Trimming pared 7 bases from V and 3 bases from J, leaving 22 bases between. Germline V gene sequence: CDR1 SNHLY, CDR2 FYNNEI.

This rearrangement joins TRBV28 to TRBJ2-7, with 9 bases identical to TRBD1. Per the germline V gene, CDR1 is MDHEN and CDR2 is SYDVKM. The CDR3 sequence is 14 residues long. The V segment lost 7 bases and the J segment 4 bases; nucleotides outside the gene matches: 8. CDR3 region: CASTLGTGPYEQYF. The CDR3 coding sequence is TGTGCCAGCACCCTAGGGACAGGGCCATACGAGCAGTACTTC.

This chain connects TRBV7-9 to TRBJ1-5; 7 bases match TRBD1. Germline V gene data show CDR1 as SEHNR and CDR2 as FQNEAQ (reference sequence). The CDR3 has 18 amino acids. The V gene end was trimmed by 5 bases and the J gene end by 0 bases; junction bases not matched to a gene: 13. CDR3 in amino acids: CASSRTKGQADSNQPQHF. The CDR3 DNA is TGTGCCAGCAGCCGAACAAAAGGACAGGCCGATAGCAATCAGCCCCAGCATTTT. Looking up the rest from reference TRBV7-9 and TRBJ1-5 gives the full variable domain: DTGVSQNPRHKITKRGQNVTFRCDPISEHNRLYWYRQTLGQGPEFLTYFQNEAQLEKSRLLSDRFSAERPKGSFSTLEIQRTEQGDSAMYLCASSRTKGQADSNQPQHFGDGTRLSIL.

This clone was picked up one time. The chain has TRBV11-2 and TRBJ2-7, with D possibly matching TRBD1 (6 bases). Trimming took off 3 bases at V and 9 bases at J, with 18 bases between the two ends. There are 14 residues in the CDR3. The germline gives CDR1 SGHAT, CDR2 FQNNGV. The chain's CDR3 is CASSLGHRVWGQYF. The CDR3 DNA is TGTGCCAGCAGCTTGGGACACAGGGTTTGGGGGCAGTACTTC.

The CDR3, as DNA: TGCAGCGTTGGCGGACTAGCAGGCGAGCAGTACTTC. Protein: CSVGGLAGEQYF. This rearrangement joins TRBV29-1 to TRBJ2-7; TRBD2 aligns across 8 bases. This CDR3 contains 12 residues. The J segment lost 6 bases and the V segment lost 4 bases, leaving 5 bases of the junction unmatched. The V gene's germline CDR1 is SQVTM and CDR2 ANQGSEA.

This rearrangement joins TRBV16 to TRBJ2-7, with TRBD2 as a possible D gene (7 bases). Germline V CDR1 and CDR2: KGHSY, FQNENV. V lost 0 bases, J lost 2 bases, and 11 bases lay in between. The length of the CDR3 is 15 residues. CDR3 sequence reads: CASSQSGGVAYEQYF. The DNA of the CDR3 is TGTGCCAGCAGCCAATCAGGGGGGGTCGCCTACGAGCAGTACTTC.

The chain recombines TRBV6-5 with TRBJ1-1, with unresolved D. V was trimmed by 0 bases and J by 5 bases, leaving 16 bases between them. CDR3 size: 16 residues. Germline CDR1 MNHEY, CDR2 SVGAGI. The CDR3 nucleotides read TGTGCCAGCAGTTACTCCCCATGGATAGGTTTAACTGAAGCTTTCTTT. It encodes CASSYSPWIGLTEAFF.

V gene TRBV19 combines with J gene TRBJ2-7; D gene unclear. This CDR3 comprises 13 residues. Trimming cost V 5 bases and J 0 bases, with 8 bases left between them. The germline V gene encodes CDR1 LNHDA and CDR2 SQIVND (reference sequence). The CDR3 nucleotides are TGTGCCAGTAGTTCGGCAGGCTCCTACGAGCAGTACTTC. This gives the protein CASSSAGSYEQYF.

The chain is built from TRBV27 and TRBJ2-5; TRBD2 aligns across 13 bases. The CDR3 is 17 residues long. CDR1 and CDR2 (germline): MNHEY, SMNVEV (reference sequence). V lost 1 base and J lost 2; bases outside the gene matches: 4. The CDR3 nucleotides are TGTGCCAGCAGTTTATTGGGACTAGCGGGGCCACAAGAGACCCAGTACTTC. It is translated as CASSLLGLAGPQETQYF.

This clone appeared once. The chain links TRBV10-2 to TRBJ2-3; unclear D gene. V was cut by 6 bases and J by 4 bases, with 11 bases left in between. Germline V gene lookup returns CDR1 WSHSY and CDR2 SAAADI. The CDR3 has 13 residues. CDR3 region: CASRVGFSDTQYF. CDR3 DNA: TGCGCCAGCAGAGTGGGGTTCTCAGATACGCAGTATTTT.

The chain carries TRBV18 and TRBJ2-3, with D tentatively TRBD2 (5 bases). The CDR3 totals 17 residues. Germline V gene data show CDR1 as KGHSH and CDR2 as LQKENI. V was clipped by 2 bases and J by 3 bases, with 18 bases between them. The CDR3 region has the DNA TGTGCCAGCTCACCATGGGGAGAGAGAGAAGGTACAGATACGCAGTATTTT. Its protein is CASSPWGEREGTDTQYF.